Below, 31 T cell receptor beta chains from the same sample are listed, as sequenced in a study of T-cell memory formation after mild COVID-19. MiXCR, applied by TCRdb to the 5' RACE reads, yields one record per CDR3 protein. The sample records around 340,000 distinct CDR3 sequences, approximately 15% being singletons. Specimen: PBMCs or a T cell subset sorted from them (not recorded which). The source of these receptors is a young man who had mild COVID-19 (a few samples of this study predate the infection). Cell type and time point are not known.

The chain links TRBV29-1 to TRBJ2-1, with D hard to call. Germline CDR1 and CDR2: SQVTM and ANQGSEA. This CDR3 is 11 amino acids long. The V end lost 2 bases, the J end lost 8 bases, and 7 bases lay between the germline ends. The CDR3 protein is CSVEFVHEQFF. The CDR3 DNA follows: TGCAGCGTTGAATTTGTCCATGAGCAGTTCTTC.

This clonotype was observed a few times. The chain recombines TRBV21-1 with TRBJ2-3. TRBV21-1 is annotated as a pseudogene. The CDR3 consists of 11 residues. Here the CDR3 DNA reads TGTGCCTTAAAATTCACAGATACGCAGTATTTT. It codes for CALKFTDTQYF.

This chain uses TRBV19 with TRBJ1-1; D gene unclear. Per germline, CDR1 LNHDA and CDR2 SQIVND (reference sequence). The CDR3 totals 14 residues. V dropped 3 bases and J dropped 3 bases, with 11 bases sitting between them. Here the CDR3 reads CASSMWVADTEAFF. The CDR3 DNA reads as TGTGCCAGTAGTATGTGGGTAGCGGACACTGAAGCTTTCTTT. Complete variable domain (other parts from reference TRBV19 and TRBJ1-1): DGGITQSPKYLFRKEGQNVTLSCEQNLNHDAMYWYRQDPGQGLRLIYYSQIVNDFQKGDIAEGYSVSREKKESFPLTVTSAQKNPTAFYLCASSMWVADTEAFFGQGTRLTVV.

This clonotype was counted a few times. This sequence joins TRBV27 and TRBJ2-7, with 8 bases that match TRBD1. CDR3 length: 14 amino acids. Germline V lookup: CDR1 MNHEY, CDR2 SMNVEV (reference sequence). The ends lost 2 bases at V and 3 bases at J; junction bases unmatched: 3. CDR3 DNA: TGTGCCAGCAGTTTAGGGACAGGTAACTACGAGCAGTACTTC. It codes for CASSLGTGNYEQYF.

The rearrangement links TRBV7-2 to TRBJ2-5; D could derive from TRBD1 or TRBD2 (6 bases each). Germline values: CDR1 SGHTA, CDR2 FQGNSA. CDR3 size: 15 residues. Trimming pared 4 bases from V and 5 bases from J, leaving 17 bases between. The CDR3 loop reads CASSWRQEGRETQYF. DNA of the CDR3: TGTGCCAGCAGCTGGAGACAGGAGGGGAGGGAGACCCAGTACTTC.

This clonotype was seen at least ten times. V and J are TRBV4-3 and TRBJ1-1, with D unresolved. The germline gives CDR1 LGHNA, CDR2 YSLEER. The CDR3 extends over 13 amino acids. Between the trimmed V and J ends, which lost 3 bases and 0 bases, there was a span of 5 bases. The CDR3 loop is CASSHDMNTEAFF. CDR3 sequence (DNA): TGCGCCAGCAGCCATGACATGAACACTGAAGCTTTCTTT.

The rearrangement uses TRBV7-2 and TRBJ2-3, with D unresolved. The CDR3 runs 15 residues. Germline loops: CDR1 SGHTA, CDR2 FQGNSA. The V end was cut by 1 base, the J end by 3 bases, with 11 bases between. The CDR3 reads CASSLVSGTTDTQYF. In nucleotides, the CDR3 is TGTGCCAGCAGCTTAGTCTCTGGAACTACAGATACGCAGTATTTT.

This clonotype has more than one count but fewer than ten. CDR3 protein: CASSDLPGPETQYF. The CDR3 bases are TGCGCCAGCAGCGATCTCCCGGGGCCAGAGACCCAGTACTTC. The gene calls are TRBV5-1 and TRBJ2-5; the D gene could be TRBD1 or TRBD2 (5 bases each). In germline, CDR1 is SGHRS, CDR2 YFSETQ. V was trimmed by 4 bases and J by 4 bases, leaving 14 bases between them. The CDR3 loop spans 14 amino acids.

This chain joins TRBV27 and TRBJ1-5; D is perhaps TRBD1 (6 bases). This CDR3 contains 13 residues. Trimming removed 6 bases from V and 4 bases from J, with 10 bases in between. Germline values: CDR1 MNHEY, CDR2 SMNVEV (reference sequence). CDR3: CASSAGANQPQHF. In nucleotides, the CDR3 is TGTGCCAGCAGCGCAGGGGCAAATCAGCCCCAGCATTTT.

This clonotype was recorded a few times. The rearrangement links TRBV19 to TRBJ1-1, with D maybe TRBD1 (5 bases). Germline CDR1 LNHDA, CDR2 SQIVND (reference sequence). V was cut by 6 bases and J by 6 bases, with 23 bases left in between. CDR3 size: 16 residues. The CDR3 loop reads CASRATTPTRGAEAFF. In DNA form, the CDR3 reads TGTGCCAGTAGAGCCACGACTCCTACGAGGGGTGCTGAAGCTTTCTTT.

The rearrangement links TRBV6-5 to TRBJ1-1, with a tentative D call TRBD1 (5 bases). V was pared by 2 bases and J by 0 bases, with 10 bases between. Germline CDR1 is MNHEY and CDR2 is SVGAGI. This CDR3 is 15 amino acids long. The CDR3 DNA follows: TGTGCCAGCAGTTACCTGGGGACGGTGAACACTGAAGCTTTCTTT. This encodes CASSYLGTVNTEAFF.

This rearrangement joins TRBV7-2 to TRBJ2-3; TRBD2 aligns across 15 bases. The germline CDR1 and CDR2 sequences are SGHTA and FQGNSA. Trimming at V came to 4 bases and at J to 3 bases, leaving 5 bases not matched to a gene. CDR3 length equals 17 residues. CDR3 in amino acids: CASSSGLAGGPTDTQYF. The CDR3 DNA sequence: TGTGCCAGCAGCTCGGGACTAGCGGGGGGCCCTACAGATACGCAGTATTTT.

This clonotype was detected a few times. The V and J genes are TRBV4-3 and TRBJ2-7; D remains ambiguous. Per germline, CDR1 LGHNA and CDR2 YSLEER. The CDR3 covers 14 residues. V lost 3 bases, J lost 0 bases, and 9 bases lay in between. CDR3: CASSQDLSSYEQYF. CDR3 nucleotides: TGCGCCAGCAGCCAGGACCTCAGCTCCTACGAGCAGTACTTC.

The chain links TRBV9 to TRBJ1-1, with D perhaps TRBD1 (6 bases). Trimming pared 0 bases from V and 4 bases from J, leaving 7 bases between. The CDR3 loop spans 13 amino acids. In germline, CDR1 is SGDLS, CDR2 YYNGEE. CDR3 loop: CASSVDRATEAFF. CDR3 DNA sequence: TGTGCCAGCAGCGTAGACAGGGCCACTGAAGCTTTCTTT. Combining the CDR3 with reference TRBV9 and TRBJ1-1 gives the whole variable domain DSGVTQTPKHLITATGQRVTLRCSPRSGDLSVYWYQQSLDQGLQFLIQYYNGEERAKGNILERFSAQQFPDLHSELNLSSLELGDSALYFCASSVDRATEAFFGQGTRLTVV.

In this sample, this clonotype turned up a few times. J is TRBJ2-7 and V is TRBV18; 10 bases match TRBD1. V dropped 4 bases and J dropped 7; count of bases not matched to a gene: 10. CDR1 is KGHSH, CDR2 LQKENI, per germline. This CDR3 is built from 15 residues. This chain's CDR3 is CASSLVGQGPGEQYF. In DNA, the CDR3 is TGTGCCAGCTCACTGGTGGGACAGGGGCCCGGGGAGCAGTACTTC. Combining the CDR3 with reference TRBV18 and TRBJ2-7 gives the whole variable domain NAGVMQNPRHLVRRRGQEARLRCSPMKGHSHVYWYRQLPEEGLKFMVYLQKENIIDESGMPKERFSAEFPKEGPSILRIQQVVRGDSAAYFCASSLVGQGPGEQYFGPGTRLTVT.

This clonotype was seen a handful of times. V and J are TRBV20-1 and TRBJ2-3; the D is unclear. Deletions cut 6 bases from V and 1 base from J, with 20 bases between. This CDR3 is 16 amino acids long. Germline-derived CDR1 and CDR2 are DFQATT and SNEGSKA (reference sequence). CDR3 protein: CSANPRRHYGTDTQYF. The CDR3 nucleotides read TGCAGTGCCAATCCCCGGAGACACTACGGCACAGATACGCAGTATTTT.

This clonotype was counted once. The V and J genes are TRBV15 and TRBJ2-7, with D perhaps assigned TRBD1 or TRBD2 (5 bases each). Trimming left V 0 bases short and J 6 bases short, with 15 bases between. The CDR3 sequence is 15 residues long. Germline CDR1 and CDR2: LNHNV and YYDKDF (reference sequence). The CDR3 reads CATSREEGPRIEQYF. CDR3 bases: TGTGCCACCAGCAGAGAAGAGGGGCCACGGATCGAGCAGTACTTC.

This clonotype was seen at least ten times. The rearrangement links TRBV12-3 or TRBV12-4 to TRBJ2-6; D is ambiguous. CDR3 length equals 12 residues. V lost 6 bases and J lost 0, with 0 bases in between. CDR3 coding DNA: TGTGCCAGCAGCTCTGGGGCCAACGTCCTGACTTTC. Translating gives CASSSGANVLTF.

This clonotype was detected once. This chain links TRBV20-1 with TRBJ1-1; TRBD1 might be the D (6 bases). From germline, CDR1 is DFQATT and CDR2 SNEGSKA (reference sequence). V was trimmed by 5 bases and J by 10 bases, leaving 23 bases between them. This CDR3 comprises 14 residues. This CDR3 is CSAPTPGQPRRAFF. In nucleotides, the CDR3 is TGCAGTGCTCCCACTCCTGGACAGCCCCGGAGAGCTTTCTTT.

This clonotype appeared many times. The V call is TRBV30, the J call TRBJ2-1; D uncertain. Trimming cost V 2 bases and J 7 bases, with 12 bases left between them. Germline assignment: CDR1 GTSNPN and CDR2 SVGIG (reference sequence). CDR3 length: 13 amino acids. This CDR3 is CAWSSSSINEQFF. The CDR3, as DNA: TGTGCCTGGAGTTCAAGTAGTATAAATGAGCAGTTCTTC.

This clonotype is a singleton in its sample. The chain is built from TRBV6-5 and TRBJ2-2, with 11 bases matching TRBD2. Per germline, CDR1 MNHEY and CDR2 SVGAGI. V gave up 6 bases and J gave up 7 bases; unmatched junction bases: 13. The CDR3 loop spans 17 amino acids. For the CDR3, the DNA is TGTGCCAGCAGCCCTGCTAGCGGGGGGCCCGAGCACGGGGAGCTGTTTTTT. This encodes CASSPASGGPEHGELFF.

This chain uses TRBV11-2 with TRBJ2-3, with D perhaps TRBD1 or TRBD2 (5 bases each). V was shortened by 0 bases and J by 1 base, with 11 bases between the two germline ends. The CDR3 has 16 amino acids. Germline values: CDR1 SGHAT, CDR2 FQNNGV. CDR3 sequence reads: CASSLERGGGTDTQYF. CDR3 DNA: TGTGCCAGCAGCTTAGAGAGGGGTGGGGGCACAGATACGCAGTATTTT.

The V call is TRBV6-2 or TRBV6-3, the J call TRBJ1-1, with D unclear. Trimming removed 2 bases from V and 11 bases from J, with 12 bases in between. Germline CDR1 reads MNHEY; CDR2 reads SVGEGT. This CDR3 spans 12 amino acids. This chain's CDR3 is CASSYGPPGAFF. The CDR3 DNA reads as TGTGCCAGCAGTTACGGCCCGCCGGGGGCTTTCTTT.

The chain carries TRBV11-2 and TRBJ1-4; D gene ambiguous. The V gene's germline CDR1 is SGHAT and CDR2 FQNNGV. The CDR3 is 13 amino acids. V was shortened by 0 bases and J by 12 bases, with 11 bases between the two germline ends. The CDR3 nucleotides read TGTGCCAGCAGCTTAGATCACACCGATCAACTGTTTTTT. It is translated as CASSLDHTDQLFF.

This clonotype came up many times. This sequence joins TRBV7-2 and TRBJ1-5, with D hard to call. Trimming cost V 4 bases and J 3 bases, with 7 bases left between them. Germline values: CDR1 SGHTA, CDR2 FQGNSA. The CDR3 consists of 13 residues. The CDR3 DNA reads as TGTGCCAGCAGCTCGGACTACAATCAGCCCCAGCATTTT. Its translation is CASSSDYNQPQHF.

The chain is built from TRBV2 and TRBJ1-4, with D possibly matching TRBD1 (6 bases). The CDR3 runs 17 residues. Germline CDR1 reads SNHLY; CDR2 reads FYNNEI. Deletions cut 3 bases from V and 0 bases from J, with 14 bases between. CDR3 protein: CASSDSGHLPTNEKLFF. The CDR3 nucleotides read TGTGCCAGCAGTGATTCGGGACACCTTCCAACTAATGAAAAACTGTTTTTT.

This clonotype was found a few times. V is TRBV5-1 and J is TRBJ2-5; TRBD2 matches at 12 bases. CDR3 size: 16 residues. V gave up 4 bases and J gave up 6 bases; unmatched junction bases: 10. Germline CDR1 reads SGHRS; CDR2 reads YFSETQ. The CDR3 DNA sequence: TGCGCCAGCAGCCCCTCTAGCGGGGGGGCCGGGAAGACCCAGTACTTC. Translating it yields CASSPSSGGAGKTQYF.

In its sample, this clonotype was seen a few times. The rearrangement joins TRBV5-1 to TRBJ2-2, with no clear D. Germline CDR1 and CDR2: SGHRS and YFSETQ. The CDR3 runs 15 residues. V lost 2 bases and J 3 bases, leaving 11 bases between the germline ends. The CDR3 nucleotides read TGCGCCAGCAGCTTAAGGGTTAGAGACACCGGGGAGCTGTTTTTT. This encodes CASSLRVRDTGELFF.

In its sample, this clonotype was seen a few times. The rearrangement uses TRBV20-1 and TRBJ2-3; 9 bases line up with TRBD1. CDR1 is DFQATT and CDR2 is SNEGSKA in the germline V gene (reference sequence). With V trimmed by 4 bases and J by 3 bases, 8 bases remained unmatched. The CDR3 is 15 amino acids. The CDR3 DNA is TGCAGTGCTACCCTCCGACAGGGGGAGACAGATACGCAGTATTTT. Its translation: CSATLRQGETDTQYF.

This clonotype was seen a handful of times. The chain uses TRBV7-9 and TRBJ1-1, with D uncertain. This CDR3 region has 13 residues. CDR1 and CDR2 (germline): SEHNR, FQNEAQ (reference sequence). Deletions cut 4 bases from V and 3 bases from J, with 9 bases between. The CDR3: CASSSDLDTEAFF. The CDR3 region has the DNA TGTGCCAGCAGCTCAGATTTAGACACTGAAGCTTTCTTT.

This chain joins TRBV6-5 and TRBJ2-3; 10 bases agree with TRBD2. This CDR3 spans 16 amino acids. The V and J ends lost 3 bases and 2 bases, in that order; junction bases with no gene match: 5. Germline V CDR1 and CDR2: MNHEY, SVGAGI. CDR3 DNA: TGTGCCAGCAGTTATAGGAGCGGGGGGGTCACAGATACGCAGTATTTT. It is translated as CASSYRSGGVTDTQYF.